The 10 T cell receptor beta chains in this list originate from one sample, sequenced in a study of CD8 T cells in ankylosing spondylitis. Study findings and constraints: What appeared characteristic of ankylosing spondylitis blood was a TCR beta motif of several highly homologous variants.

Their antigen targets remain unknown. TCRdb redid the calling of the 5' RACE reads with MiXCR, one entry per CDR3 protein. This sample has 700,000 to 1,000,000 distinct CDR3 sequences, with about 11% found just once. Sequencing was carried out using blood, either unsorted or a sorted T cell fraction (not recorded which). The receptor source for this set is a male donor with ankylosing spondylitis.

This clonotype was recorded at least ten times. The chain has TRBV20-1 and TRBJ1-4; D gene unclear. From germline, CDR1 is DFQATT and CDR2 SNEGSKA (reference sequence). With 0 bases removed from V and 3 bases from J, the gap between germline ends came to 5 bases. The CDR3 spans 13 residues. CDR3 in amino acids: CSARDRANEKLFF. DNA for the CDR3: TGCAGTGCTAGAGACAGAGCTAATGAAAAACTGTTTTTT.

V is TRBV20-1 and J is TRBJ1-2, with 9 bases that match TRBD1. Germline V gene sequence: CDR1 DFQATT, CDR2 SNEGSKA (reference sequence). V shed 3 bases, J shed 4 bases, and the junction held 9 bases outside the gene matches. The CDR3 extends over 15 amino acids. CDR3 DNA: TGCAGTGCTAGCAGCGGGACAGGGAATTTCTATGGCTACACCTTC. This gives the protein CSASSGTGNFYGYTF.

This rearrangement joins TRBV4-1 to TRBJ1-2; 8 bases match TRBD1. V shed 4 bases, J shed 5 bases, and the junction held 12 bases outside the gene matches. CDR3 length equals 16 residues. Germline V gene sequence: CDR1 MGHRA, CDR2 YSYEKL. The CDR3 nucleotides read TGCGCCAGCAGCCCAGTAGGAAGGACAGGGAGATATGGCTACACCTTC. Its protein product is CASSPVGRTGRYGYTF.

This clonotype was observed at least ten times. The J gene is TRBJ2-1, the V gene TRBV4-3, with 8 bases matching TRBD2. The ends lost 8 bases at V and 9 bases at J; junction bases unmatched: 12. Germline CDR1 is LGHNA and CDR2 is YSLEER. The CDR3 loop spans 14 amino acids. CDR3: CASGGREGLGEQFF. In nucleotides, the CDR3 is TGCGCCAGCGGCGGACGGGAGGGCCTCGGTGAGCAGTTCTTC.

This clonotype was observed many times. Written as DNA, the CDR3 is TGCGCCAGCAGCCCGGGACAGGCGGCAGATACGCAGTATTTT. Its protein product is CASSPGQAADTQYF. The gene calls are TRBV5-1 and TRBJ2-3; TRBD1 agrees at 8 bases. CDR1 is SGHRS, CDR2 YFSETQ, per germline. Germline trimming cut 4 bases from V and 4 bases from J; bases unmatched to any gene: 5. This CDR3 comprises 14 residues.

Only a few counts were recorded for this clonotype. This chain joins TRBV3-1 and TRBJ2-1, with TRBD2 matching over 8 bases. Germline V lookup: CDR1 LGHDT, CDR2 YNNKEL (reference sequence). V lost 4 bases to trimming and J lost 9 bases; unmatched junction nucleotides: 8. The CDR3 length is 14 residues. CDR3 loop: CASSLAGGYGEQFF. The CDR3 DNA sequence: TGTGCCAGCAGCCTGGCGGGGGGCTATGGTGAGCAGTTCTTC.

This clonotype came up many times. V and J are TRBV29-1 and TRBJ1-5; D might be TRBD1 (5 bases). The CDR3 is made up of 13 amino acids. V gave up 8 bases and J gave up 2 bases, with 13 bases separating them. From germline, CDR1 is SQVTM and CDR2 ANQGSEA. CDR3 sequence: CSTGDSRNQPQHF. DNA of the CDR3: TGCAGCACTGGGGACTCTCGCAATCAGCCCCAGCATTTT.

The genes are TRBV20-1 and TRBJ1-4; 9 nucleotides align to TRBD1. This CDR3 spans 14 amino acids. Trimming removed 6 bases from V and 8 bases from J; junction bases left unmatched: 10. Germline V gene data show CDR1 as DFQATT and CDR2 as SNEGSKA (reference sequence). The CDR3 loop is CSARGTGREEKLFF. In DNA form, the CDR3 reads TGCAGTGCACGCGGGACAGGGCGAGAGGAAAAACTGTTTTTT.

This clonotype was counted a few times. The CDR3 here is CSPSVGGNYEQYF. The CDR3 DNA is TGCAGTCCCTCAGTGGGGGGTAACTACGAGCAGTACTTC. The chain combines TRBV20-1 with TRBJ2-7; D perhaps matches TRBD2 (6 bases). The V end was cut by 8 bases, the J end by 3 bases, with 17 bases between. CDR1 and CDR2 from the germline V gene are DFQATT and SNEGSKA (reference sequence). This CDR3 region has 13 residues.

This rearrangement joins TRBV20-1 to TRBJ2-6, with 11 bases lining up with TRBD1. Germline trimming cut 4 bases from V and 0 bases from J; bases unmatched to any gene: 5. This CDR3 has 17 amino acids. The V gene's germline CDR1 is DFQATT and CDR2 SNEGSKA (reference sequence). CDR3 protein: CSAIRGTGGSGANVLTF. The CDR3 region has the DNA TGCAGTGCTATTAGAGGGACAGGGGGCTCTGGGGCCAACGTCCTGACTTTC.